The 30 T cell receptor beta chains in this list originate from one sample, sequenced in a study of spatial heterogeneity in lung cancer. Time point indicated: sample taken at primary tumor resection. Researchers sequenced whole RNA taken from tumor, nontumor lung or frozen PBMC without sorting. TCRdb independently ran MiXCR on the 5' RACE reads; one entry per CDR3 protein. The repertoire holds 35,000 to 55,000 distinct CDR3 sequences, with approximately 6.9% as singletons. Specimen: PBMCs, collected at surgery. The receptor set was obtained from a female donor with early-stage non-small cell lung cancer.

This clonotype was counted only a few times. The J gene is TRBJ1-4, the V gene TRBV2; 8 bases align to TRBD1. Germline assignment: CDR1 SNHLY and CDR2 FYNNEI. CDR3 size: 14 residues. V shed 6 bases, J shed 10 bases, and the junction held 10 bases outside the gene matches. The CDR3 spells CASRDRERWGKLFF. As DNA, the CDR3 is TGTGCCAGCAGGGACAGGGAACGGTGGGGAAAACTGTTTTTT. Together with reference TRBV2 and TRBJ1-4, the CDR3 gives the full variable domain: EPEVTQTPSHQVTQMGQEVILRCVPISNHLYFYWYRQILGQKVEFLVSFYNNEISEKSEIFDDQFSVERPDGSNFTLKIRSTKLEDSAMYFCASRDRERWGKLFFGSGTQLSVL.

This clonotype has a handful of counts. The DNA for the CDR3 is TGTGCCAGTAGTCTCGGGACAGCGGGAACCTACGAGCAGTACTTC. It yields the protein CASSLGTAGTYEQYF. The V call is TRBV19, the J call TRBJ2-7; D tentatively fits TRBD1 or TRBD2 (7 bases each). Germline CDR1 is LNHDA and CDR2 is SQIVND (reference sequence). The CDR3 has 15 amino acids. V dropped 5 bases and J dropped 2 bases, with 16 bases sitting between them.

This clonotype was found many times. The V call is TRBV27, the J call TRBJ2-7; D tentatively fits TRBD1 or TRBD2 (5 bases each). Trimming took off 3 bases at V and 2 bases at J, with 11 bases between the two ends. CDR3 size: 14 residues. The germline CDR1 and CDR2 sequences are MNHEY and SMNVEV (reference sequence). CDR3: CASSFRDVAYEQYF. The CDR3 bases are TGTGCCAGCAGTTTTCGGGACGTGGCCTACGAGCAGTACTTC.

This clonotype was observed a few times. The V and J genes are TRBV5-1 and TRBJ1-1; maybe TRBD1 (5 bases). V lost 4 bases to trimming and J lost 7 bases, with 8 bases between them. Germline V gene sequence: CDR1 SGHRS, CDR2 YFSETQ. The CDR3 runs to 11 residues. CDR3 bases: TGCGCCAGCAGCCAGCAGGGTGAAGCTTTCTTT. Translated: CASSQQGEAFF.

There are many counts of this clonotype. V is TRBV11-2 and J is TRBJ1-1; D perhaps matches TRBD1 (6 bases). The V gene lost 5 bases and the J gene lost 0 bases, with 7 bases spanning the gap. CDR3 length equals 13 residues. Germline CDR1 reads SGHAT; CDR2 reads FQNNGV. Here the CDR3 DNA reads TGTGCCAGCAGCAGGGGGATGAACACTGAAGCTTTCTTT. It encodes CASSRGMNTEAFF. Combining the CDR3 with reference TRBV11-2 and TRBJ1-1 gives the whole variable domain EAGVAQSPRYKIIEKRQSVAFWCNPISGHATLYWYQQILGQGPKLLIQFQNNGVVDDSQLPKDRFSAERLKGVDSTLKIQPAKLEDSAVYLCASSRGMNTEAFFGQGTRLTVV.

With regard to this clonotype: A much larger clone lies a single base off, so this may be a read error. This chain uses TRBV20-1 with TRBJ2-3; D gene uncertain. CDR1 is DFQATT, CDR2 SNEGSKA, per germline (reference sequence). The CDR3 has 13 amino acids. In DNA, the CDR3 is TGCAGTGCTAGTCAGACTCCCACAGATAAGCAGTATTTT. The encoded protein is CSASQTPTDKQYF.

This clonotype was seen many times. The chain has TRBV29-1 and TRBJ1-1; D gene unclear. CDR3 length: 12 amino acids. Trimming stripped 4 bases from V and 2 bases from J, with 8 bases between. CDR1 is SQVTM and CDR2 is ANQGSEA in the germline V gene. The CDR3 DNA sequence: TGCAGCGTTGTAGAGCGTAACACTGAAGCTTTCTTT. It translates to CSVVERNTEAFF.

This clonotype occurred many times. This rearrangement joins TRBV19 to TRBJ2-1; TRBD1 matches 7 bases. CDR3 length: 14 amino acids. The J segment lost 9 bases and the V segment lost 1 base, leaving 6 bases of the junction unmatched. The germline CDR1 and CDR2 sequences are LNHDA and SQIVND (reference sequence). DNA of the CDR3: TGTGCCAGTAGTATAGGACAGGGAGTTACTGAGCAGTTCTTC. The encoded protein is CASSIGQGVTEQFF.

Ten or more counts support this clonotype. J is TRBJ2-2 and V is TRBV24-1, with a tentative D call TRBD2 (6 bases). V was trimmed by 7 bases and J by 5 bases, leaving 10 bases between them. Germline loops: CDR1 KGHDR, CDR2 SFDVKD. The CDR3 spans 13 residues. The CDR3 is CATRRGITGELFF. The CDR3 nucleotides read TGTGCCACCAGGCGGGGCATTACCGGGGAGCTGTTTTTT.

This clonotype was picked up many times. CDR3 DNA sequence: TGTGCCAGTTGGGGGGAGACCCAGTACTTC. This encodes CASWGETQYF. The chain is built from TRBV6-5 and TRBJ2-5; perhaps D is TRBD1 or TRBD2 (5 bases each). Deletions cut 9 bases from V and 5 bases from J, with 7 bases between. The CDR3 is made up of 10 amino acids. Looked up from germline, CDR1 is MNHEY and CDR2 is SVGAGI.

The chain employs TRBV11-3 and TRBJ2-1; 15 positions agree with TRBD2. The ends lost 5 bases at V and 7 bases at J; junction bases unmatched: 3. This CDR3 contains 15 residues. Germline V CDR1 and CDR2: SGHNT, YENEEA. CDR3 DNA sequence: TGTGCCAGCAGCCCGGGACTAGCGGGGGGAAATGAGCAGTTCTTC. Translation gives CASSPGLAGGNEQFF. Full variable domain (outside the CDR3, taken from reference TRBV11-3 and TRBJ2-1): EAGVVQSPRYKIIEKKQPVAFWCNPISGHNTLYWYLQNLGQGPELLIRYENEEAVDDSQLPKDRFSAERLKGVDSTLKIQPAELGDSAVYLCASSPGLAGGNEQFFGPGTRLTVL.

This clonotype has at least ten counts. The chain is built from TRBV3-1 and TRBJ1-3, with D perhaps matching TRBD1 (5 bases). CDR1 and CDR2 (germline): LGHDT, YNNKEL (reference sequence). The CDR3 contains 15 residues. V was trimmed by 4 bases and J by 2 bases, leaving 12 bases between them. The CDR3 region has the DNA TGTGCCAGCAGCCCCTTGGGGGGAACTGGAAACACCATATATTTT. It translates to CASSPLGGTGNTIYF.

The chain joins TRBV6-2 or TRBV6-3 to TRBJ2-2; 8 nucleotides align to TRBD2. Per the germline V gene, CDR1 is MNHEY and CDR2 is SVGEGT. This CDR3 has 14 residues. With V trimmed by 7 bases and J by 4 bases, 5 bases remained unmatched. The DNA for the CDR3 is TGTGCCAGCACCCTCGGACTAGCCACCGGGGAGCTGTTTTTT. As protein: CASTLGLATGELFF.

This clonotype was detected ten times or more. The CDR3 sequence is CASSQDPRGRGGPYNEQFF. The CDR3 bases are TGCGCCAGCAGCCAAGACCCCCGGGGGCGGGGAGGACCGTACAATGAGCAGTTCTTC. This chain uses TRBV4-3 with TRBJ2-1, with D perhaps matching TRBD1 or TRBD2 (6 bases each). CDR3 size: 19 residues. Germline CDR1 LGHNA, CDR2 YSLEER. V lost 0 bases and J lost 4, with 22 bases in between.

This clonotype was found many times. The chain has TRBV6-1 and TRBJ2-5; D unclear. The germline V gene encodes CDR1 MNHNS and CDR2 SASEGT. Trimming cost V 2 bases and J 5 bases, with 9 bases left between them. CDR3 length: 13 amino acids. DNA of the CDR3: TGTGCCAGCAGTGAAACGGGCAGTGAGACCCAGTACTTC. This sequence encodes CASSETGSETQYF.

This clonotype showed up many times. V is TRBV6-1 and J is TRBJ1-1; D remains unclear. The CDR3 extends over 11 amino acids. Germline loops: CDR1 MNHNS, CDR2 SASEGT. V was shortened by 6 bases and J by 10 bases, with 12 bases between the two germline ends. CDR3 in DNA: TGTGCCAGCAGGCTGAACCTGGGAGCTTTCTTT. Amino acids: CASRLNLGAFF.

The chain joins TRBV12-3 or TRBV12-4 to TRBJ2-3, with TRBD1 identical over 10 bases. V dropped 6 bases and J dropped 3; count of bases not matched to a gene: 6. The CDR3 is 15 amino acids. CDR3 loop: CASSGRDRGTDTQYF. CDR3 sequence (DNA): TGTGCCAGCAGCGGGCGGGACAGGGGAACAGATACGCAGTATTTT.

This clonotype was seen only a few times. The chain is built from TRBV29-1 and TRBJ2-7, with D maybe TRBD1 (5 bases). The CDR3 has 13 amino acids. The V end lost 0 bases, the J end lost 6 bases, and 12 bases lay between the germline ends. Germline V lookup: CDR1 SQVTM, CDR2 ANQGSEA. The CDR3 protein is CSVEDNVGVEQYF. In DNA form, the CDR3 reads TGCAGCGTTGAAGATAATGTAGGGGTCGAGCAGTACTTC.

The chain combines TRBV5-4 with TRBJ2-1; D might be TRBD2 (6 bases). Germline CDR1 SGHNT, CDR2 YYREEE (reference sequence). CDR3 length: 15 residues. The ends were cut back, 3 bases at V and 2 bases at J, with 12 bases in the middle. The CDR3 here is CASSSPGLPYNEQFF. In nucleotides, the CDR3 is TGTGCCAGCAGCTCTCCGGGACTTCCCTACAATGAGCAGTTCTTC.

The J gene is TRBJ1-1, the V gene TRBV2; D remains ambiguous. CDR3 length equals 18 residues. Germline CDR1 and CDR2: SNHLY and FYNNEI. V gave up 6 bases and J gave up 4 bases, with 27 bases separating them. The CDR3 bases are TGTGCCAGCAGGCGGCCCCGGGCCCCAACCCCCCGAGGCACTGAAGCTTTCTTT. The encoded protein is CASRRPRAPTPRGTEAFF.

This clonotype has just a few counts. The CDR3 DNA reads as TGTGCCAGCAGTCCAGAGGGGTGGGGAAAAGCTTTCTTT. It yields the protein CASSPEGWGKAFF. The chain carries TRBV12-3 or TRBV12-4 and TRBJ1-1; TRBD1 is a possible D gene (5 bases). The CDR3 is made up of 13 amino acids. V lost 5 bases to trimming and J lost 9 bases, with 16 bases between them.

V and J are TRBV7-9 and TRBJ1-1, with D perhaps TRBD1 (6 bases). Looked up from germline, CDR1 is SEHNR and CDR2 is FQNEAQ (reference sequence). V was trimmed by 6 bases and J by 2 bases, leaving 13 bases between them. The CDR3 is 14 residues long. The CDR3 is CASREGGRNTEAFF. The DNA of the CDR3 is TGTGCCAGCAGGGAGGGGGGGAGAAACACTGAAGCTTTCTTT. Full variable domain (outside the CDR3, taken from reference TRBV7-9 and TRBJ1-1): DTGVSQNPRHKITKRGQNVTFRCDPISEHNRLYWYRQTLGQGPEFLTYFQNEAQLEKSRLLSDRFSAERPKGSFSTLEIQRTEQGDSAMYLCASREGGRNTEAFFGQGTRLTVV.

The chain couples TRBV28 to TRBJ1-2; 8 bases line up with TRBD1. Germline V gene data show CDR1 as MDHEN and CDR2 as SYDVKM. There are 13 residues in the CDR3. V lost 6 bases, J lost 7 bases, and 7 bases stayed unmatched. CDR3 in DNA: TGTGCCAGCAGCGGACAGGGTCGAAGTGGCTACACCTTC. It specifies CASSGQGRSGYTF.

This chain uses TRBV5-1 with TRBJ2-3; D possibly matches TRBD1 or TRBD2 (5 bases each). Trimming pared 6 bases from V and 0 bases from J, leaving 17 bases between. Germline V lookup: CDR1 SGHRS, CDR2 YFSETQ. The CDR3 sequence is 16 residues long. The CDR3 sequence is CASNSMGVTSTDTQYF. The CDR3 region has the DNA TGCGCCAGCAACTCGATGGGGGTTACTAGCACAGATACGCAGTATTTT.

This clonotype was observed at least ten times. This chain uses TRBV11-2 with TRBJ2-1, with 14 nucleotides matching TRBD2. The J segment lost 6 bases and the V segment lost 3 bases, leaving 13 bases of the junction unmatched. The length of the CDR3 is 19 residues. Germline V gene lookup returns CDR1 SGHAT and CDR2 FQNNGV. The CDR3 region has the DNA TGTGCCAGCAGCTTCAGACTAGCGGGGGGGCCGGGTGTAGTCAATGAGCAGTTCTTC. Protein sequence: CASSFRLAGGPGVVNEQFF.

This chain links TRBV2 with TRBJ1-4; unclear D gene. The CDR3 is made up of 12 amino acids. Germline V gene data show CDR1 as SNHLY and CDR2 as FYNNEI. With 8 bases removed from V and 0 bases from J, the gap between germline ends came to 4 bases. The CDR3 bases are TGTGCCAGCGGGTCAACTAATGAAAAACTGTTTTTT. The encoded protein is CASGSTNEKLFF.

The chain joins TRBV14 to TRBJ1-1; no clear D. V lost 4 bases and J 6 bases, leaving 6 bases between the germline ends. This CDR3 has 11 residues. Germline V gene data show CDR1 as SGHDN and CDR2 as FVKESK. The CDR3 loop reads CASSLGPEAFF. In DNA, the CDR3 is TGTGCCAGCAGCCTCGGACCTGAAGCTTTCTTT.

This clonotype was recorded many times. The chain is built from TRBV7-2 and TRBJ1-3; 9 bases map to TRBD1. The CDR3 consists of 16 residues. CDR1 and CDR2 (germline): SGHTA, FQGNSA. V dropped 5 bases and J dropped 0; count of bases not matched to a gene: 5. The CDR3 protein is CASSATGGSSGNTIYF. CDR3 in DNA: TGTGCCAGCAGCGCGACAGGGGGGAGCTCTGGAAACACCATATATTTT.

This clonotype was observed a handful of times. The V call is TRBV6-2 or TRBV6-3, the J call TRBJ1-1; no reliable D call. V lost 7 bases to trimming and J lost 11 bases, with 23 bases between them. From germline, CDR1 is MNHEY and CDR2 SVGEGT. The CDR3 spans 14 residues. The CDR3 region is CASINAIFGHPAFF. CDR3 in DNA: TGTGCCAGCATTAACGCTATATTCGGCCACCCGGCTTTCTTT.

This sequence joins TRBV7-9 and TRBJ2-1; unclear D gene. V was shortened by 5 bases and J by 6 bases, with 11 bases between the two germline ends. The CDR3 totals 13 residues. Looked up from germline, CDR1 is SEHNR and CDR2 is FQNEAQ (reference sequence). CDR3 amino acids: CASSPRTPNEQFF. The CDR3 DNA reads as TGTGCCAGCAGCCCCCGTACCCCCAATGAGCAGTTCTTC.